This section outlines one TCR beta chain sequence together with its context. Its cognate antigen is unknown. Germline V gene data show CDR1 as LGHNA and CDR2 as YNFKEQ. This CDR3 is 16 amino acids long. V dropped 0 bases and J dropped 6 bases, with 15 bases sitting between them. This sample is drawn from a study of OX40 agonist ivuxolimab in advanced cancers. On the study more broadly: In this cohort, patients received ivuxolimab, an agonistic anti-OX40 (CD134) antibody. General study results and limits: Some nonresponders also had low normalized T-cell clonal expansion.

Sequencing was performed with immunoSEQ multiplex PCR; in TCRdb, only in-frame clones are kept and a portion is missing. The sample records 100,000 or so clones, around 86% being singletons. The sequenced sample was CD4+ or CD8+ T cells sorted from blood, obtained in a trial of the OX40 agonist ivuxolimab. The TCR was taken from an adult with an advanced solid tumor such as melanoma, head and neck, liver or kidney cancer. This chain links TRBV4-2 with TRBJ2-1; no clear D. CDR3 amino acids: CASSQERLVGGNEQFF. For the CDR3, the DNA is TGTGCCAGCAGCCAAGAGCGTCTAGTGGGTGGCAATGAGCAGTTCTTC.